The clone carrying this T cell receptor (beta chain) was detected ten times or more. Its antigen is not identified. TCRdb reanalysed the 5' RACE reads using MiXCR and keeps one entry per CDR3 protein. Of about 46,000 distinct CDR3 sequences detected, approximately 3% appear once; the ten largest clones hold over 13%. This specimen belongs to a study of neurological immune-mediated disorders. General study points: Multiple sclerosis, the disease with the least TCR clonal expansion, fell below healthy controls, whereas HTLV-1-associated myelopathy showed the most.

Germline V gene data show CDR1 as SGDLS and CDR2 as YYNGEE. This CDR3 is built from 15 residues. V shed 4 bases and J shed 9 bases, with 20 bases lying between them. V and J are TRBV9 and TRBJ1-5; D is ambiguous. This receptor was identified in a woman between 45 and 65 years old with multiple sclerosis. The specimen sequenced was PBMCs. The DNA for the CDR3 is TGTGCCAGCAGCCCAAGACCCGATGGATACGGGCCCCAGCATTTT. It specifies CASSPRPDGYGPQHF.